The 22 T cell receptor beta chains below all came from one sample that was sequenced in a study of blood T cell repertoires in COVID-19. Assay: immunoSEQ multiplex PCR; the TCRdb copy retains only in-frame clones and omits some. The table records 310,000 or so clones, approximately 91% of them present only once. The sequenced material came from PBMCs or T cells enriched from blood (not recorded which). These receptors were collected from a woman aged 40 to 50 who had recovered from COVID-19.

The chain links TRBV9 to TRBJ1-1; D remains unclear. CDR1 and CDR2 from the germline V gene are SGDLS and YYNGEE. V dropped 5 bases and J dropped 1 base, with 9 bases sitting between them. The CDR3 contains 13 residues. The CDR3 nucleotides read TGTGCCAGCAGTTTCTTAGAGAACACTGAAGCTTTCTTT. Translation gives CASSFLENTEAFF.

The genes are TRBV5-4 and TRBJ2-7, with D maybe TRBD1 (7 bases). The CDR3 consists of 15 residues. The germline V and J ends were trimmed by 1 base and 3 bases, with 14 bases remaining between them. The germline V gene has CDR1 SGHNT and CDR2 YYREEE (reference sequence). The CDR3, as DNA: TGTGCCAGCAGCTTGACTCAGGGGGGTGGCTACGAGCAGTACTTC. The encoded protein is CASSLTQGGGYEQYF.

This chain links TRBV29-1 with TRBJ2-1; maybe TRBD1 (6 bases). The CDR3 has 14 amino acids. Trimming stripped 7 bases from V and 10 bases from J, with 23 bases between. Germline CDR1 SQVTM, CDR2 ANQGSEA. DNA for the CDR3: TGCAGCGGGGGGCCGGGACATCCAGAATTGGAGCAGTTCTTC. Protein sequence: CSGGPGHPELEQFF.

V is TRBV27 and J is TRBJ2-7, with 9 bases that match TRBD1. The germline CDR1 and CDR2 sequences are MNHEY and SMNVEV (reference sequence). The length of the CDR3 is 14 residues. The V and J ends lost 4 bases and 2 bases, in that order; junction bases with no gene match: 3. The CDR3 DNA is TGTGCCAGCAGTTATGGGACAGGGACCTACGAGCAGTACTTC. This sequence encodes CASSYGTGTYEQYF.

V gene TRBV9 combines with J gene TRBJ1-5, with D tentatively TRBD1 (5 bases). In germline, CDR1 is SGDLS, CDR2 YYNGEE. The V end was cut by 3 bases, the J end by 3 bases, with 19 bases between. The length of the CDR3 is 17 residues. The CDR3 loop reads CASSASRWAGDNQPQHF. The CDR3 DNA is TGTGCCAGCAGCGCCTCCCGTTGGGCGGGGGACAATCAGCCCCAGCATTTT.

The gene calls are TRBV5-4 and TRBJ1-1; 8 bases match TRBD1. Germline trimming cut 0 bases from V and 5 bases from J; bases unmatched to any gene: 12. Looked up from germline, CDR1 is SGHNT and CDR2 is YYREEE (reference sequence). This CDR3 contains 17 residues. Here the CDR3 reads CASSLGTFGQGRTEAFF. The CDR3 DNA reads TGTGCCAGCAGCTTGGGGACCTTCGGACAGGGAAGAACTGAAGCTTTCTTT.

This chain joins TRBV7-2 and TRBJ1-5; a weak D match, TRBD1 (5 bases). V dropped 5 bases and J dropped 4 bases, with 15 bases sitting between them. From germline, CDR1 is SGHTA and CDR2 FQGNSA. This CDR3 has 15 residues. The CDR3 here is CASSAEVGDNQPQHF. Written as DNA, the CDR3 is TGTGCCAGCAGCGCCGAGGTAGGGGATAATCAGCCCCAGCATTTT.

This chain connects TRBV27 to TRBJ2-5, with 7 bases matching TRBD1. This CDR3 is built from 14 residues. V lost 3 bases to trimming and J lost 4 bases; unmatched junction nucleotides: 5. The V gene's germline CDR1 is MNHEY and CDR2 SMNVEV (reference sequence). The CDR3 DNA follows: TGTGCCAGCAGTTTGTCCAACAGGGGAGAGACCCAGTACTTC. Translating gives CASSLSNRGETQYF.

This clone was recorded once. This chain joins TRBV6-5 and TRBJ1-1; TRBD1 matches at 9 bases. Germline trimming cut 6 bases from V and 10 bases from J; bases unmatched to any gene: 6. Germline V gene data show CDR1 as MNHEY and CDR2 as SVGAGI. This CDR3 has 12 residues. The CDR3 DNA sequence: TGTGCCAGCAGCTATCCGACAGGGGGAGCTTTCTTT. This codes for CASSYPTGGAFF.

This CDR3 is CASSKPDWSHEQYF. CDR3 DNA: TGTGCCAGCAGCAAGCCGGACTGGTCGCACGAGCAGTACTTC. V is TRBV28 and J is TRBJ2-7; a weak D match, TRBD2 (5 bases). Germline lookup yields CDR1 MDHEN and CDR2 SYDVKM. The CDR3 contains 14 residues. With 6 bases removed from V and 5 bases from J, the gap between germline ends came to 17 bases.

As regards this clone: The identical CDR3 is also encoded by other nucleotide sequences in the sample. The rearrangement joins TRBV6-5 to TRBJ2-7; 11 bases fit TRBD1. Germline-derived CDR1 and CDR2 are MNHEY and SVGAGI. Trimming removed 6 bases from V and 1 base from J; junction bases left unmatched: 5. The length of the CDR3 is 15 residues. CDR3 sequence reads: CASSPGTGGSYEQYF. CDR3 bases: TGTGCCAGCAGCCCCGGGACAGGGGGTTCCTACGAGCAGTACTTC.

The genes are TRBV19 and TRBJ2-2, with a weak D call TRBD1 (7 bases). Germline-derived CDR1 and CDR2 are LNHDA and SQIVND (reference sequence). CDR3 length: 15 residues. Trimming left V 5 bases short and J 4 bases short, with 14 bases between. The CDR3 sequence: CASSSEGAGTGELFF. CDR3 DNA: TGTGCCAGTAGTTCGGAGGGGGCAGGCACCGGGGAGCTGTTTTTT. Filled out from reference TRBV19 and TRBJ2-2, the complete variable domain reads DGGITQSPKYLFRKEGQNVTLSCEQNLNHDAMYWYRQDPGQGLRLIYYSQIVNDFQKGDIAEGYSVSREKKESFPLTVTSAQKNPTAFYLCASSSEGAGTGELFFGEGSRLTVL.

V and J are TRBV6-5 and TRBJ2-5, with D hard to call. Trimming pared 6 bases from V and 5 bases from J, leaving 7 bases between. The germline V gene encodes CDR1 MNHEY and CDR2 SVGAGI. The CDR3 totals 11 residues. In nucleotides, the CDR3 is TGTGCCAGCAGATCTATGGAGACCCAGTACTTC. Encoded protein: CASRSMETQYF.

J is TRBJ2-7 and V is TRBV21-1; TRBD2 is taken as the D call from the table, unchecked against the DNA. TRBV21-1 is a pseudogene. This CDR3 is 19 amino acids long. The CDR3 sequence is CASRTAREVMGFSSYEQYF. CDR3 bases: TGTGCCAGCAGAACCGCCCGGGAGGTCATGGGGTTCAGCTCCTACGAGCAGTACTTC.

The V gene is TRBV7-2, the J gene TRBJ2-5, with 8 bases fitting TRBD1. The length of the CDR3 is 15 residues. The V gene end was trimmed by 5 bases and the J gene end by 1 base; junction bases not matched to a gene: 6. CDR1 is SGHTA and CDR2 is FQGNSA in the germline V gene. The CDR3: CASSPDRGFQETQYF. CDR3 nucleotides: TGTGCCAGCAGCCCCGACAGGGGATTCCAAGAGACCCAGTACTTC.

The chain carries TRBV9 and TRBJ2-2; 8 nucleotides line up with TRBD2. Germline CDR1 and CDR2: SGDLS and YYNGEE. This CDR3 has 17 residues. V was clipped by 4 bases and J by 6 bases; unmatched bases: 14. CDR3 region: CASSLSGGTSRSGELFF. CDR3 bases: TGTGCCAGCAGCCTCAGCGGGGGAACTAGTCGCTCCGGGGAGCTGTTTTTT.

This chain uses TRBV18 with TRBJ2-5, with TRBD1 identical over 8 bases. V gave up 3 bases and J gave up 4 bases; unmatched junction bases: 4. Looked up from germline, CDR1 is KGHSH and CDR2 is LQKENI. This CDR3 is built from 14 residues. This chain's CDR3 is CASSPSGTGETQYF. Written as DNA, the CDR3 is TGTGCCAGCTCACCCTCCGGGACAGGAGAGACCCAGTACTTC.

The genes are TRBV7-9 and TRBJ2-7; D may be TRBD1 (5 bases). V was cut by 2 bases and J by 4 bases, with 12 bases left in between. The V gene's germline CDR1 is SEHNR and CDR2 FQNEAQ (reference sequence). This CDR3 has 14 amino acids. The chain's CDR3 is CASSLFQGSYEQYF. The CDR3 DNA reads TGTGCCAGCAGCTTATTTCAGGGATCTTACGAGCAGTACTTC.

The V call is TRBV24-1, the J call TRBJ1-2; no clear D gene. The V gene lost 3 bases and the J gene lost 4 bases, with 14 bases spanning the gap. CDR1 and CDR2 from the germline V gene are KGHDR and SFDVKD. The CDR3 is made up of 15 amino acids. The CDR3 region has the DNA TGTGCCACCAGTGATCCCCCGGGAGGAAGCTATGGCTACACCTTC. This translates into CATSDPPGGSYGYTF.

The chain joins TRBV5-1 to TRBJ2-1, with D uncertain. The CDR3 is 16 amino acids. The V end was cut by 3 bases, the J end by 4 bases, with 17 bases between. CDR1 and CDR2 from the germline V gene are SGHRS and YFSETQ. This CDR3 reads CASSSQPLGHYNEQFF. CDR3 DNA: TGCGCCAGCAGCTCGCAACCCCTTGGCCATTACAATGAGCAGTTCTTC. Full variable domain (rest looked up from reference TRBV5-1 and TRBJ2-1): KAGVTQTPRYLIKTRGQQVTLSCSPISGHRSVSWYQQTPGQGLQFLFEYFSETQRNKGNFPGRFSGRQFSNSRSEMNVSTLELGDSALYLCASSSQPLGHYNEQFFGPGTRLTVL.

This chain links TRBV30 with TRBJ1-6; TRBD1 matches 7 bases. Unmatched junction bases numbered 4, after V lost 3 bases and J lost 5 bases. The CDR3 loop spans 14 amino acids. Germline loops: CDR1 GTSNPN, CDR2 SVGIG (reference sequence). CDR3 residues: CAWSEGQHNSPLHF. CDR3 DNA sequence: TGTGCCTGGAGCGAGGGACAGCATAATTCACCCCTCCACTTT. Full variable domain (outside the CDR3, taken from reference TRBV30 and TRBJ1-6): SQTIHQWPATLVQPVGSPLSLECTVEGTSNPNLYWYRQAAGRGLQLLFYSVGIGQISSEVPQNLSASRPQDRQFILSSKKLLLSDSGFYLCAWSEGQHNSPLHFGNGTRLTVT.

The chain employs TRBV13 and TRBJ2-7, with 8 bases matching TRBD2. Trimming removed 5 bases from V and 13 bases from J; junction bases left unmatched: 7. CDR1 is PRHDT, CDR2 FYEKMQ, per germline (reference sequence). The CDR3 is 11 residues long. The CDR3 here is CASSTSGSLYF. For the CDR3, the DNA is TGTGCCAGCAGCACCAGCGGGAGTTTATACTTC.